This T cell receptor (beta chain) came from a study of blood T cell repertoires in COVID-19. Overall study context: Whether acute or convalescent, the COVID-19 samples came from the United States, Italy and Spain. In each case, the material was cDNA or gDNA derived from T cells, B-cell-depleted T cells, or PBMCs.

Germline V CDR1 and CDR2: SGHNT, YENEEA. This CDR3 comprises 13 residues. Trimming cost V 0 bases and J 8 bases, with 7 bases left between them. The assay was immunoSEQ multiplex PCR, and TCRdb's table has in-frame clones only and misses some. The sample holds approximately 250,000 clones, roughly 86% seen once. What was sequenced was peripheral blood. This sequence joins TRBV11-3 and TRBJ2-2; D unclear. This receptor was obtained from a man between 18 and 29 years old with active or convalescent COVID-19. The CDR3 loop is CASSLDQAGELFF. DNA of the CDR3: TGTGCCAGCAGCTTAGATCAGGCTGGGGAGCTGTTTTTT.